These 23 T cell receptor beta chains share one sample of origin, sequenced in a study of blood T cells in healthy people across ages. For the second PCR, which ran for about 7 to 12 cycles, a sample-barcoded 5' primer and a J-beta primer mix were used. MiXCR was run by TCRdb on the 5' RACE reads, yielding one entry per CDR3 protein. The data show about 670,000 distinct CDR3 sequences, 52% seen once. The sequenced material came from blood. These receptors were collected from a woman aged 80 or older in good health.

This clonotype was observed a few times. The chain links TRBV27 to TRBJ2-1, with no clear D. The CDR3 consists of 13 residues. CDR1 is MNHEY and CDR2 is SMNVEV in the germline V gene (reference sequence). V lost 5 bases to trimming and J lost 9 bases, with 14 bases between them. The CDR3 sequence: CASSVWASGEQFF. The CDR3 DNA follows: TGTGCCAGCAGTGTATGGGCCTCGGGTGAGCAGTTCTTC.

The gene calls are TRBV5-1 and TRBJ2-3; D is unclear. With 4 bases removed from V and 1 base from J, the gap between germline ends came to 10 bases. The CDR3 spans 14 residues. CDR1 SGHRS and CDR2 YFSETQ come from the germline V gene. The CDR3 reads CASSVATGTDTQYF. The CDR3, as DNA: TGCGCCAGCAGCGTGGCCACTGGCACAGATACGCAGTATTTT.

This clonotype has a handful of counts. The chain links TRBV28 to TRBJ2-1, with TRBD2 matching over 12 bases. The CDR3 totals 17 residues. Per the germline V gene, CDR1 is MDHEN and CDR2 is SYDVKM. V was clipped by 6 bases and J by 8 bases; unmatched bases: 14. For the CDR3, the DNA is TGTGCCAGCAGCACCCCGAATCTAGCGGGAGGGAGGGATGAGCAGTTCTTC. Translation gives CASSTPNLAGGRDEQFF.

This clonotype was found many times. This rearrangement joins TRBV15 to TRBJ2-1, with 8 bases that match TRBD1. J lost 10 bases, V lost 3 bases, and 5 bases had no gene match. Germline V gene sequence: CDR1 LNHNV, CDR2 YYDKDF (reference sequence). The CDR3 is 13 residues long. CDR3 DNA sequence: TGTGCCACCAGCAGGGACAGGGTTAGAGAGCAGTTCTTC. It yields the protein CATSRDRVREQFF.

Many counts were recorded for this clonotype. This chain connects TRBV24-1 to TRBJ2-1; D call uncertain. V lost 3 bases and J 8 bases, leaving 10 bases between the germline ends. CDR1 and CDR2 from the germline V gene are KGHDR and SFDVKD. The CDR3 length is 13 residues. The CDR3 DNA follows: TGTGCCACCAGTGATGCTGAACGCTATGAGCAGTTCTTC. It specifies CATSDAERYEQFF.

The J gene is TRBJ1-4, the V gene TRBV28; tentative D call: TRBD1 (5 bases). The V gene lost 6 bases and the J gene lost 8 bases, with 13 bases spanning the gap. Germline V gene sequence: CDR1 MDHEN, CDR2 SYDVKM. This CDR3 spans 13 amino acids. The CDR3 protein is CASREGVREKLFF. The CDR3 DNA follows: TGTGCCAGCAGGGAAGGGGTGCGAGAAAAACTGTTTTTT.

This clonotype was seen only a few times. J is TRBJ2-3 and V is TRBV20-1; D gene uncertain. V shed 5 bases and J shed 3 bases, with 18 bases lying between them. Germline CDR1 reads DFQATT; CDR2 reads SNEGSKA (reference sequence). The CDR3 runs 15 residues. CDR3 region: CSASIPTVLTDTQYF. The CDR3 DNA is TGCAGTGCTTCTATCCCGACGGTATTAACAGATACGCAGTATTTT.

The chain has TRBV28 and TRBJ1-3; no firm D call. V dropped 4 bases and J dropped 9 bases, with 7 bases sitting between them. The CDR3 has 11 amino acids. The germline V gene has CDR1 MDHEN and CDR2 SYDVKM. The CDR3 spells CASSSKGTIYF. The CDR3 DNA reads as TGTGCCAGCAGTTCAAAGGGCACCATATATTTT.

V and J are TRBV6-1 and TRBJ2-1; perhaps TRBD2 as D (5 bases). Trimming cost V 4 bases and J 3 bases, with 13 bases left between them. In germline, CDR1 is MNHNS, CDR2 SASEGT. The length of the CDR3 is 15 residues. For the CDR3, the DNA is TGTGCCAGCAGTGTGGGGAGCGGTTACTACAATGAGCAGTTCTTC. Translating gives CASSVGSGYYNEQFF.

In its sample, this clonotype was seen many times. The chain joins TRBV6-1 to TRBJ2-1; a possible D gene is TRBD1 (6 bases). CDR3 size: 14 residues. Germline values: CDR1 MNHNS, CDR2 SASEGT. The V end lost 7 bases, the J end lost 5 bases, and 15 bases lay between the germline ends. The CDR3 DNA follows: TGTGCCAGCAACCAGGGGTCCCCTAACAATGAGCAGTTCTTC. As protein: CASNQGSPNNEQFF.

This chain joins TRBV30 and TRBJ1-2; D ambiguous. This CDR3 comprises 10 residues. CDR1 and CDR2 from the germline V gene are GTSNPN and SVGIG (reference sequence). Trimming took 3 bases from V and 7 from J, leaving 6 bases between them. This CDR3 reads CAWREGGYTF. For the CDR3, the DNA is TGTGCCTGGAGGGAGGGTGGCTACACCTTC.

Note on this clonotype: A read error may explain this, as a much larger clone is one base away. The V call is TRBV20-1, the J call TRBJ2-7, with D maybe TRBD2 (6 bases). Looked up from germline, CDR1 is DFQATT and CDR2 is SNEGSKA (reference sequence). Trimming left V 3 bases short and J 5 bases short, with 14 bases between. This CDR3 region has 13 residues. CDR3 protein: CSASAGGDDEQYF. The CDR3 bases are TGCAGTGCTAGTGCCGGGGGTGACGACGAGCAGTACTTC.

The rearrangement uses TRBV3-1 and TRBJ1-5; no clear D gene. Germline assignment: CDR1 LGHDT and CDR2 YNNKEL (reference sequence). The CDR3 is 13 residues long. The V gene lost 2 bases and the J gene lost 9 bases, with 11 bases spanning the gap. The CDR3 is CASSQTRHRPQHF. As DNA, the CDR3 is TGTGCCAGCAGCCAAACCAGACATCGGCCCCAGCATTTT.

The rearrangement uses TRBV3-1 and TRBJ1-2; 7 nucleotides agree with TRBD1. The length of the CDR3 is 15 residues. V lost 3 bases to trimming and J lost 2 bases; unmatched junction nucleotides: 6. Germline lookup yields CDR1 LGHDT and CDR2 YNNKEL (reference sequence). The CDR3 nucleotides are TGTGCCAGCAGCCAGGCGACAGGGCCCAACTATGGCTACACCTTC. It specifies CASSQATGPNYGYTF.

This sequence joins TRBV30 and TRBJ2-4; 9 bases match TRBD2. Near its end, the DNA agrees better with TRBJ2-7, so the J call may be wrong. This CDR3 is built from 15 residues. The V gene's germline CDR1 is GTSNPN and CDR2 SVGIG (reference sequence). CDR3 coding DNA: TGTGCCTGGAGAGATAGCGGGAGCGGGGCCTACGAGCAGTACTTC. As protein: CAWRDSGSGAYEQYF.

For this clonotype: A much larger clone lies a single base off, so this may be a read error. V is TRBV6-6 and J is TRBJ2-1, with D perhaps TRBD1 (6 bases). The DNA end is more similar to TRBJ2-7, so the J call may be wrong. Per the germline V gene, CDR1 is MNHNY and CDR2 is SVGAGI (reference sequence). The CDR3 spans 15 residues. CDR3 nucleotides: TGTGCCAGCAGTTACTCAGGGGGTGGTTACAATGAGCAGTACTTC. Amino acid sequence: CASSYSGGGYNEQYF.

The chain recombines TRBV19 with TRBJ2-7, with 11 nucleotides matching TRBD1. TRBJ2-5 explains the end of the DNA better; the J call may be wrong. The CDR3 consists of 14 residues. The germline V gene encodes CDR1 LNHDA and CDR2 SQIVND (reference sequence). CDR3 in DNA: TGTGCCAGTAGTAGGACAGGGGGCGAGAAGACCCAGTACTTC. Translating it yields CASSRTGGEKTQYF.

The V and J genes are TRBV11-3 and TRBJ1-1, with 9 nucleotides matching TRBD1. The V gene end was trimmed by 5 bases and the J gene end by 5 bases; junction bases not matched to a gene: 6. The CDR3 length is 14 residues. Germline V gene data show CDR1 as SGHNT and CDR2 as YENEEA. The CDR3 sequence is CASSEGQGGTEAFF. The CDR3 DNA reads as TGTGCCAGCAGCGAGGGACAGGGCGGGACTGAAGCTTTCTTT.

The V and J genes are TRBV6-2 or TRBV6-3 and TRBJ2-5, with a possible D match to TRBD1 (5 bases). Germline-derived CDR1 and CDR2 are MNHEY and SVGEGT. The CDR3 consists of 14 residues. With 6 bases removed from V and 1 base from J, the gap between germline ends came to 12 bases. The CDR3 sequence: CASRADSSQETQYF. The CDR3 nucleotides are TGTGCCAGCAGAGCCGACAGCTCCCAAGAGACCCAGTACTTC.

This clonotype was counted between two and nine times. Possible read error: a much larger clone is one base away. V is TRBV7-9 and J is TRBJ2-7; 8 bases are a match to TRBD2. The CDR3 extends over 16 amino acids. Germline CDR1 is SEHNR and CDR2 is FQNEAQ (reference sequence). Trimming took 5 bases from V and 7 from J; bases not matched to a gene: 16. CDR3 residues: CASSPPGLAGGNEQYF. CDR3 nucleotides: TGTGCCAGCAGCCCCCCCGGACTGGCGGGAGGCAATGAGCAGTACTTC.

The chain carries TRBV28 and TRBJ2-1; a possible D gene is TRBD2 (5 bases). This CDR3 comprises 15 residues. Germline lookup yields CDR1 MDHEN and CDR2 SYDVKM. V was clipped by 5 bases and J by 1 base, with 12 bases between them. The CDR3 DNA is TGTGCCAGCAGTCTTCATAGCGTTTCCTACAATGAGCAGTTCTTC. Protein product: CASSLHSVSYNEQFF.

The chain links TRBV2 to TRBJ2-6; unclear D gene. The CDR3 covers 14 residues. Germline V gene lookup returns CDR1 SNHLY and CDR2 FYNNEI. V shed 4 bases and J shed 0 bases, with 4 bases lying between them. The CDR3 DNA reads as TGTGCCAGCAGTGGGGTCTCTGGGGCCAACGTCCTGACTTTC. Its translation: CASSGVSGANVLTF.

This rearrangement joins TRBV25-1 to TRBJ2-1, with D possibly matching TRBD2 (6 bases). V was pared by 1 base and J by 6 bases, with 13 bases between. Germline-derived CDR1 and CDR2 are MGHDK and SYGVNS. The CDR3 runs to 15 residues. The CDR3 DNA reads TGTGCCAGCAGTGAATTTGGCGGGGTGACCAATGAGCAGTTCTTC. Translated: CASSEFGGVTNEQFF.